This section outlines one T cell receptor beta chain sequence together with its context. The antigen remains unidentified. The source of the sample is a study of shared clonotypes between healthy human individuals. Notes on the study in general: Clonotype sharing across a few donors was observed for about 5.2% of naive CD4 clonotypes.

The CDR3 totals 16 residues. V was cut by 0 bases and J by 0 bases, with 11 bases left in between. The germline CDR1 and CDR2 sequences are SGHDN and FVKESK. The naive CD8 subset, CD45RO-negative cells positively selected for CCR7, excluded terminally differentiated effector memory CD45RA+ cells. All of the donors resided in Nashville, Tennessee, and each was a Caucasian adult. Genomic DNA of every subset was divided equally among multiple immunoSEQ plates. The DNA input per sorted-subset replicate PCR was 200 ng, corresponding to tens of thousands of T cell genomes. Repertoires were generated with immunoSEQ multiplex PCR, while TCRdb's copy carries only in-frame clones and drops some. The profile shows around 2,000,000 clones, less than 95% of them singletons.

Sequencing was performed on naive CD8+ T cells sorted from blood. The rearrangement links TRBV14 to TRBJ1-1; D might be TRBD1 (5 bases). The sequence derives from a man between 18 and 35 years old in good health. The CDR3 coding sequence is TGTGCCAGCAGCCAAGATTCAGGGAACATGAACACTGAAGCTTTCTTT. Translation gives CASSQDSGNMNTEAFF. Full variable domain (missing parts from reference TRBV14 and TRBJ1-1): EAGVTQFPSHSVIEKGQTVTLRCDPISGHDNLYWYRRVMGKEIKFLLHFVKESKQDESGMPNNRFLAERTGGTYSTLKVQPAELEDSGVYFCASSQDSGNMNTEAFFGQGTRLTVV.